This TCR beta chain was found in a study of cytomegalovirus exposure and HLA in healthy donors. General study results and limits: Earlier analysis yielded a pattern in which most TCR beta V segments were productive about 87% or about 30% of the time.

Germline V gene lookup returns CDR1 MDHEN and CDR2 SYDVKM. The CDR3 sequence is 11 residues long. The V gene lost 4 bases and the J gene lost 2 bases, with 3 bases spanning the gap. In the case of this clone: The target antigen is unknown.

Primers: 60 Vbeta forward and 13 Jbeta reverse. TCRdb's table, derived via immunoSEQ multiplex PCR, lists solely in-frame clones and lacks some. The sample shows about 250,000 clones, around 90% of them seen only once. This TCR was sampled from a girl between 2 and 10 years old in good health and CMV-seronegative. Sequenced sample: PBMCs. The chain has TRBV28 and TRBJ2-7; D is unresolved. CDR3 nucleotides: TGTGCCAGCAGTTCAGCCTACGAGCAGTACTTC. It specifies CASSSAYEQYF.